This T cell receptor (beta chain) appears in the sequencing data of a study of blood T cell repertoires in COVID-19. Data came from immunoSEQ multiplex PCR; TCRdb stores just in-frame clones and leaves some out. The sample shows approximately 170,000 clones, roughly four fifths of them seen only once. Per germline, CDR1 LGHNA and CDR2 YNFKEQ. Trimming took 1 base from V and 0 from J, leaving 13 bases between them. The CDR3 length is 17 residues. This chain links TRBV4-2 with TRBJ2-1; D is undetermined. The sample was peripheral blood. The source of this sequence is a man between 65 and 80 years old who had recovered from COVID-19. The CDR3 protein is CASSQVMSVISYNEQFF. CDR3 DNA sequence: TGTGCCAGCAGCCAAGTAATGAGCGTTATCTCCTACAATGAGCAGTTCTTC.